Below, one TCR beta chain is given with its context. The antigen is undetermined. In building TCR beta libraries, iRepertoire HTBI primers were used together with Arm-PCR of CDR3 regions. TCRdb re-called the multiplex PCR reads through MiXCR, storing one row per CDR3 protein. This sample has 350,000 to 400,000 distinct CDR3 sequences; roughly 16% occur once, and the top ten carry 22%. CDR1 SGHDN and CDR2 FVKESK come from the germline V gene. This CDR3 is 17 amino acids long. V dropped 0 bases and J dropped 2 bases, with 16 bases sitting between them. The data belong to a study of regulatory T cells in long-lasting Graves disease. Study findings and constraints: Patients with persistent disease showed a bias toward TRBV28, TRBJ1-2 and TRBJ2-5.

The time point here: newly diagnosed GD, antithyroid drugs for less than 3 months. Scientists built the TCR library using RNA that was extracted from PBMCs. This TCR was sampled from a female donor with Graves disease. The source was peripheral blood mononuclear cells (PBMCs), collected at new diagnosis, from a patient treated with antithyroid drugs. The chain combines TRBV14 with TRBJ1-2; unclear D gene. In DNA form, the CDR3 reads TGTGCCAGCAGCCAAGAGTGGGCGTCAGGAGTAAACTATGGCTACACCTTC. This sequence encodes CASSQEWASGVNYGYTF.